The entry below gives a single TCR beta chain sequence along with its context. Its antigen is currently unknown. The time point here: week 11, during vaccination. In the vaccine, a single dose held 300 ug of the mutant IDH1 20-mer peptide, along with topical imiquimod. This entry is derived from a study of a mutant IDH1 vaccine in newly diagnosed glioma. Overall study context: Either 4-6 weeks after radiotherapy alone or alongside temozolomide, vaccination was begun. Treated patients comprised 62.5% males and around 40% females, mean age approximately 37 years.

Germline loops: CDR1 SGHRS, CDR2 YFSETQ. Trimming took 8 bases from V and 6 from J, leaving 10 bases between them. This CDR3 has 11 amino acids. Libraries were prepared by immunoSEQ multiplex PCR; TCRdb keeps only in-frame clonotypes and omits some of them. The table has 35,000 or so clones, 80% seen once. The starting material was peripheral blood mononuclear cells (PBMCs), obtained from a glioma patient whose treatment included an IDH1 peptide vaccine. The sequence was collected from a woman aged 30 to 39 with glioma. Some clones in this sample may be carry-over from other donors' samples. This chain connects TRBV5-1 to TRBJ2-3; D unresolved. As DNA, the CDR3 is TGCGCCAGTACCCTGGCGGATACGCAGTATTTT. This encodes CASTLADTQYF.